This T cell receptor (beta chain) emerged from a study of blood T cell repertoires in COVID-19. The CDR3 covers 15 residues. CDR1 and CDR2 (germline): SGHDT, YYEEEE. The V end lost 3 bases, the J end lost 3 bases, and 15 bases lay between the germline ends. In the source study's methods: It was from reference gene primer amplification that nucleated cell counts were estimated. The method was immunoSEQ multiplex PCR; TCRdb's version includes in-frame clones alone and lacks a portion of them. V, J and clone size are those of that table, while D and trimming were read from the DNA. The data hold roughly 350,000 clones, with almost 90% observed a single time.

The source of this sequence is a woman between 70 and 85 years old with COVID-19, enrolled during active disease. This rearrangement joins TRBV5-6 to TRBJ1-1; D perhaps matches TRBD1 (5 bases). Sequenced: peripheral blood. In DNA, the CDR3 is TGTGCCAGCAGCTCAACAGGTATCTACGACACTGAAGCTTTCTTT. Translated, it gives CASSSTGIYDTEAFF. The entire variable domain, with the rest obtained from reference TRBV5-6 and TRBJ1-1, is as follows: DAGVTQSPTHLIKTRGQQVTLRCSPKSGHDTVSWYQQALGQGPQFIFQYYEEEERQRGNFPDRFSGHQFPNYSSELNVNALLLGDSALYLCASSSTGIYDTEAFFGQGTRLTVV.